The entry that follows covers one TCR beta chain sequence. V lost 7 bases and J lost 0; bases outside the gene matches: 6. This CDR3 comprises 15 residues. CDR1 MDHEN and CDR2 SYDVKM come from the germline V gene. Per the original data handling: Scientists estimated how many nucleated cells there were by amplifying reference gene primers. Data came from immunoSEQ multiplex PCR; TCRdb stores just in-frame clones and leaves some out. Clonal size and the V and J genes are those of that table, whereas D and trimming came from the DNA. Here the sample spans some 100,000 clones, more than 60% being singletons. The data originate from a study of blood T cell repertoires in COVID-19. Study summary: Spain, Italy and the United States supplied samples that represented acute and convalescent COVID-19. T cells, B-cell-depleted T cells, or PBMCs supplied cDNA or gDNA.

The source material was peripheral blood. This sequence originates from a man aged 45-65 years with acute or convalescent COVID-19. The V and J genes are TRBV28 and TRBJ2-7; TRBD2 matches at 10 bases. CDR3 coding DNA: TGTGCCAGCAATGCTCAGCGGGAGGGCTCCTACGAGCAGTACTTC. Translation gives CASNAQREGSYEQYF.